The entry below describes one T cell receptor beta chain. Its antigen is unidentified. Germline V gene data show CDR1 as MNHEY and CDR2 as SVGAGI. With 6 bases removed from V and 7 bases from J, the gap between germline ends came to 18 bases. The CDR3 is 15 residues long. This specimen belongs to a study of identical twins. The study's findings and limits: Within beta out-of-frame sequences, the excess sharing observed between twins was weaker. Within monozygotic twins, out-of-frame TCR alpha sharing was underestimated by the models.

A universal primer site arose from template switching, and cDNA bore unique molecular identifiers. TCRdb analysed the 5' RACE reads with MiXCR anew, one entry per CDR3 protein. The table has approximately 500,000 distinct CDR3 sequences, more than 20% seen once. This same sample was also taken into another study, of T cells expressing NK-cell markers. That report notes: HCMV specificity of the expanded NKG2C+ T cell clones stayed unclear.

The sample taken for sequencing was CD4+ T cells sorted from blood. V is TRBV6-5 and J is TRBJ1-4; D is perhaps TRBD1 (5 bases). This sequence was found in a woman aged 18-35 years in good health. DNA for the CDR3: TGTGCCAGCAGGTACCTCGGGACTGGTAGTGAAAAACTGTTTTTT. This translates into CASRYLGTGSEKLFF.